This TCR beta chain appears in the sequencing data of a study of blood T cell repertoires in COVID-19. Study summary: PBMCs, B-cell-depleted T cells, or T cells provided the cDNA or gDNA that made up the material.

TCRdb's table, derived via immunoSEQ multiplex PCR, lists solely in-frame clones and lacks some. The sample has fewer than 250,000 clones; just under 85% are singletons. This clone was observed a handful of times. This CDR3 contains 14 residues. Germline V gives CDR1 SGHRS, CDR2 YFSETQ. The ends were cut back, 1 base at V and 0 bases at J, with 5 bases in the middle. The specimen was peripheral blood. This clonotype was sampled from a man aged 50-60 years with acute or convalescent COVID-19. The gene calls are TRBV5-1 and TRBJ1-3; no clear D. CDR3 in DNA: TGCGCCAGCAGCTTGTCTCTCTCTGGAAACACCATATATTTT. Translating it yields CASSLSLSGNTIYF.